This is a list of T cell receptor beta chains from one sample in a study of cytomegalovirus exposure and HLA in healthy donors. TCRdb's table, derived via immunoSEQ multiplex PCR, lists solely in-frame clones and lacks some. The repertoire holds about 220,000 clones, with 90% to 95% as singletons. The sample consisted of PBMCs. The receptor set was obtained from a young woman in good health and CMV-seronegative. Both conserved end residues are part of each CDR3. The D gene is left open where the match is weak.

J	V	length	D	CDR3	DNA
TRBJ1-5	TRBV19	14	.	CASSIGGESQPQHF	TGTGCCAGTAGTATTGGCGGGGAAAGTCAGCCCCAGCATTTT
TRBJ2-1	TRBV14	16	TRBD2	CASSQVSLAGSDEQFF	TGTGCCAGCAGCCAAGTTTCTCTAGCGGGCTCCGATGAGCAGTTCTTC
TRBJ2-1	TRBV11-2	18	TRBD2	CASSLGPLAGWGGNEQFF	TGTGCCAGCAGCTTAGGACCCCTAGCGGGATGGGGAGGGAATGAGCAGTTCTTC
TRBJ1-5	TRBV13	13	.	CASSGNSNQPQHF	TGTGCCAGCTCAGGGAATAGCAATCAGCCCCAGCATTTT
TRBJ1-4	TRBV9	16	.	CASSVGLGQANEKLFF	TGTGCCAGCAGCGTAGGTCTGGGGCAGGCTAATGAAAAACTGTTTTTT
TRBJ2-1	TRBV6-6	15	.	CASSDRGSPYNEQFF	TGTGCCAGCAGTGATCGGGGGAGCCCCTACAATGAGCAGTTCTTC
TRBJ1-1	TRBV28	12	.	CAIQEGTLEAFF	TGTGCCATCCAGGAGGGAACCCTTGAAGCTTTCTTT
TRBJ2-1	TRBV21-1	9	.	CAGQREQFF	TGTGCCGGTCAGCGAGAGCAGTTCTTC
TRBJ1-1	TRBV30	14	.	CAWDSGGGWTEAFF	TGTGCCTGGGATAGTGGGGGGGGGTGGACTGAAGCTTTCTTT
TRBJ1-5	TRBV28	15	.	CASTRPGRGNQPQHF	TGTGCCAGCACTCGACCCGGGAGAGGAAATCAGCCCCAGCATTTT
TRBJ1-3	TRBV4-1	17	.	CASSQDGGGGFGNTIYF	TGCGCCAGCAGCCAAGATGGGGGAGGGGGGTTTGGAAACACCATATATTTT
TRBJ1-6	TRBV27	15	.	CASSQGHGYRSPLHF	TGTGCCAGCAGTCAGGGACACGGATATCGTTCACCCCTCCACTTT
TRBJ2-1	TRBV6-4	16	TRBD1	CASSDTSGEGAGEQFF	TGTGCCAGCAGTGACACCTCCGGAGAGGGGGCAGGTGAGCAGTTCTTC
TRBJ2-1	TRBV30	14	TRBD2	CAWLSGRGDNEQFF	TGTGCCTGGCTTAGCGGGAGAGGCGACAATGAGCAGTTCTTC
TRBJ2-2	TRBV14	16	TRBD1	CASSQRSGTGTGELFF	TGTGCCAGCAGCCAGAGATCCGGGACAGGGACCGGGGAGCTGTTTTTT
TRBJ1-2	TRBV4-2	10	.	CASRDNGYTF	TGTGCCAGCAGGGACAATGGCTACACCTTC
TRBJ2-2	TRBV6-1	14	TRBD2	CASMRERDTGELFF	TGTGCCAGCATGCGGGAGCGGGACACCGGGGAGCTGTTTTTT
TRBJ2-5	TRBV10-3	15	TRBD2	CAISDVREGRETQYF	TGTGCCATCAGTGATGTGCGGGAGGGCCGTGAGACCCAGTACTTC
TRBJ2-1	TRBV19	19	TRBD1	CASRYRGRRSGPRDNEQFF	TGTGCCAGTAGATACAGGGGGCGACGGAGCGGGCCTAGGGACAATGAGCAGTTCTTC
TRBJ2-7	TRBV10-3	17	TRBD2	CARVPPVLAEDSYEQYF	TGTGCCCGGGTCCCCCCCGTCCTAGCGGAGGACTCCTACGAGCAGTACTTC
TRBJ2-7	TRBV30	14	.	CAWSWGRGDDEQYF	TGTGCCTGGAGTTGGGGCCGCGGGGACGACGAGCAGTACTTC
TRBJ1-3	TRBV7-9	15	.	CASSPREGSGNTIYF	TGTGCCAGCAGCCCTAGGGAGGGCTCTGGAAACACCATATATTTT
TRBJ1-6	TRBV30	12	.	CAWTYRDSPLHF	TGTGCCTGGACCTACAGGGATTCGCCCCTCCACTTT
TRBJ1-2	TRBV19	14	TRBD1	CASRRQGALHGYTF	TGTGCCAGTAGGAGACAGGGGGCTCTACATGGCTACACCTTC
TRBJ2-2	TRBV27	16	TRBD1	CASSSRTGGLTGELFF	TGTGCCAGCAGTTCCCGGACAGGGGGACTCACCGGGGAGCTGTTTTTT
TRBJ1-6	TRBV4-1	15	.	CASSQGQPYNSPLHF	TGCGCCAGCAGCCAAGGACAGCCGTATAATTCACCCCTCCACTTT
TRBJ2-1	TRBV7-9	14	.	CASSEGRTYNEQFF	TGTGCCAGCAGTGAGGGGAGGACCTACAATGAGCAGTTCTTC
TRBJ2-1	TRBV18	12	TRBD1	CASSPAGGEQFF	TGTGCCAGCTCACCGGCAGGGGGTGAGCAGTTCTTC